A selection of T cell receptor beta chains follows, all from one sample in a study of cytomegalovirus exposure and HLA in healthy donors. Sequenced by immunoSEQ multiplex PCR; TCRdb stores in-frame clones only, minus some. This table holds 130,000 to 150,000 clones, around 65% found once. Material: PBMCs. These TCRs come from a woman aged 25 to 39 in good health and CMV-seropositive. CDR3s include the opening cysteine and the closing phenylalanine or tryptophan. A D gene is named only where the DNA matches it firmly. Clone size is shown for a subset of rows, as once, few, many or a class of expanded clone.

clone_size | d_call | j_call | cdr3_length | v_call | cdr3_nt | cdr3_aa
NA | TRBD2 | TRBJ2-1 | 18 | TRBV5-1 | TGCGCCAGCAGCACCCCCGAGGGACTAGCGGAATATTACAATGAGCAGTTCTTC | CASSTPEGLAEYYNEQFF
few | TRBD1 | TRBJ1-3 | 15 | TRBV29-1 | TGCAGCGCCACATATGGGACAGTCGGAGGGAACACCATATATTTT | CSATYGTVGGNTIYF
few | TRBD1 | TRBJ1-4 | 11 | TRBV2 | TGTGCCAGCAGTGAAGCCGGACAGGGGATTTTT | CASSEAGQGIF
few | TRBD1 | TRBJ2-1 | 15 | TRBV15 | TGTGCCACCAGCACCTCCGGGACAGGGGGCGCCGAGCAGTTCTTC | CATSTSGTGGAEQFF
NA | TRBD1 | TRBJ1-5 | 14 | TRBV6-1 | TGTGCCAGCAGGGGACAGTATAGCAATCAGCCCCAGCATTTT | CASRGQYSNQPQHF
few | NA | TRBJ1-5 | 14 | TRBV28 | TGTGCCAGCAGTTCCCCCCCAGGGGATCAGCCCCAGCATTTT | CASSSPPGDQPQHF
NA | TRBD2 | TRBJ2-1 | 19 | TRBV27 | TGTGCCAGCAGTCGTTCCGGGACCGTTCTAGCGGGAAGGAACAGTGAGCAGTTCTTC | CASSRSGTVLAGRNSEQFF
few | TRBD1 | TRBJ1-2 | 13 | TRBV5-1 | TGCGCCAGCAGCTTAGGAGCAGGGGGAGGCTACACCTTC | CASSLGAGGGYTF
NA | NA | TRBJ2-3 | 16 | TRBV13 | TGTGCCAGCAGCTTCTTGACTAGTAGTCGGGCCGGTACGCAGTATTTT | CASSFLTSSRAGTQYF
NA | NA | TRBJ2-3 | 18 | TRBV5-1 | TGCGCCAGCAGCTTGGCGTCGGGGGTAGCTGGTTCAGGTGGTACGCAGTATTTT | CASSLASGVAGSGGTQYF
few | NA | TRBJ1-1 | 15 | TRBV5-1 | TGCGCCAGCAGCTTGGATGTGGATCATCAAGGCGGAGCTTTCTTT | CASSLDVDHQGGAFF
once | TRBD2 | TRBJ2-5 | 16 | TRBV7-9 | TGTGCCAGCAGCCTCCGGGAGCGGGGGAGCTTCGGTGCCCAGTACTTC | CASSLRERGSFGAQYF
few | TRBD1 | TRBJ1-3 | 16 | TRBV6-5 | TGTGCCAGCAGTTACTCCCTAGGGGGCATTGGAAACACCATATATTTT | CASSYSLGGIGNTIYF
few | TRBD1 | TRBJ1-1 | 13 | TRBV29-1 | TGCAGCGTCACGATACAGGGGGGCACTGAAGCTTTCTTT | CSVTIQGGTEAFF
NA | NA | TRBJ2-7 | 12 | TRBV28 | TGTGCCAGCAGTCCACCTACCTACGAGCAGTACTTC | CASSPPTYEQYF
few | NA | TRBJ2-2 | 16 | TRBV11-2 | TGTGCCAGCGCCTTACGGTATAGCGTGAACACCGGGGAGCTGTTTTTT | CASALRYSVNTGELFF
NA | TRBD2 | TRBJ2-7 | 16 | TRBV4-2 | TGTGCCAGCAGCCGGGGGGCTCTAGCGGGAGGGTACGAGCAGTACTTC | CASSRGALAGGYEQYF
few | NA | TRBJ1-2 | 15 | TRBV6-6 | TGTGCCAGCAGTTATTCCGTACAGGGATTCTATGGCTACACCTTC | CASSYSVQGFYGYTF
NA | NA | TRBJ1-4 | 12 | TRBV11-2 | TGTGCCAGCTCCCCGACAGCTGAAAAACTGTTTTTT | CASSPTAEKLFF
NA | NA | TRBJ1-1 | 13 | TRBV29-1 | TGCAGCGTTGGGGCGGGGACGAACACTGAAGCTTTCTTT | CSVGAGTNTEAFF
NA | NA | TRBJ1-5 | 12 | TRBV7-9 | TGTTCCAGCAGCTTAGGGCTCCAGCCCCAGCATTTT | CSSSLGLQPQHF
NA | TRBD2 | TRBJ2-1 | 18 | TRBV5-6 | TGTGCCAGCGTCCCGGGGACTAGCGGGAGTTTGGTCCACAATGAGCAGTTCTTC | CASVPGTSGSLVHNEQFF
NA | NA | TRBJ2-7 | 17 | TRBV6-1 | TGTGCCAGCAGTGCCCCTAAACGAGGGACATCCTCCTACGAGCAGTACTTC | CASSAPKRGTSSYEQYF
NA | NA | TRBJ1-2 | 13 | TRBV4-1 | TGCGCCAGCAGCCAGATCGGGCAGGGGGGCTACACCTTC | CASSQIGQGGYTF
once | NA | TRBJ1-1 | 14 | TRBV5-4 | TGTGCCAGCAGCTTGACAGGGACGAGAACTGAAGCTTTCTTT | CASSLTGTRTEAFF
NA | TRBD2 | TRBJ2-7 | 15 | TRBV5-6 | TGTGCCAGCATGGAGGGGCGGGGGAGTTTTTACGAGCAGTACTTC | CASMEGRGSFYEQYF
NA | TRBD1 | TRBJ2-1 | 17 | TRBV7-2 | TGTGCCAGCAGCAAGAGAGCCGGGACAGGGAATAGGAATGAGCAGTTCTTC | CASSKRAGTGNRNEQFF
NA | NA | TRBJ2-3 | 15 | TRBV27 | TGTGCCAGCAGTTTTGTGCGTACCCTCACAGATACGCAGTATTTT | CASSFVRTLTDTQYF
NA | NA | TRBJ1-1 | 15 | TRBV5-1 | TGCGCCAGCAGCCCGTCTCTAGTGGCTAACACTGAAGCTTTCTTT | CASSPSLVANTEAFF
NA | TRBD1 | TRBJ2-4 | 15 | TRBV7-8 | TGTGCCAGCAGCTTAAATCCGGGACAGGGACACATTCAGTACTTC | CASSLNPGQGHIQYF
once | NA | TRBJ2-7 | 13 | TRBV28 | TGTGCCAGCAGTTCGGGACACCGCTACGAGCAGTACTTC | CASSSGHRYEQYF
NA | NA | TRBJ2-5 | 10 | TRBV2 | TGTGCCAGCAGTCGGGAGACCCAGTACTTC | CASSRETQYF
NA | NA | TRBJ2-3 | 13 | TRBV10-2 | TGCGCCAGCAGAACGACTAGCACAGATACGCAGTATTTT | CASRTTSTDTQYF
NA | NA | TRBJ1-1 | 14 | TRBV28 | TGTGCCAGCAGTTTAGGGCACATTACCACTGAAGCTTTCTTT | CASSLGHITTEAFF
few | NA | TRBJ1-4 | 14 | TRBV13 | TGTGCCAGCAGCTTCGTCCTCGGCGGTGAAAAACTGTTTTTT | CASSFVLGGEKLFF
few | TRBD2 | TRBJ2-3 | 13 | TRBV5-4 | TGTGCCAGCAGCGCACGGGGGGGAGATACGCAGTATTTT | CASSARGGDTQYF
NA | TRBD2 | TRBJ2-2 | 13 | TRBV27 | TGTGCCACAAAGCGGGGGAACACCGGGGAGCTGTTTTTT | CATKRGNTGELFF